These 2 T cell receptor beta chains came from one sample sequenced in a study of T cells in Graves' hyperthyroidism and ophthalmopathy. Regions amplified from RNA transcripts were the TCR beta CDR3 regions. Using the HTBI primer set, a first-round RT-PCR was run on the TCR CDR3. TCRdb itself ran the multiplex PCR reads through MiXCR, one entry per CDR3 protein. The sample has about 480,000 distinct CDR3 sequences; around 15% are singletons. Sequenced material: blood. Receptors were obtained from a woman younger than 35 with Graves' hyperthyroidism.

This chain connects TRBV5-4 to TRBJ2-5; D possibly corresponds to TRBD1 (6 bases). Trimming took off 4 bases at V and 5 bases at J, with 18 bases between the two ends. CDR3 size: 15 residues. The germline gives CDR1 SGHNT, CDR2 YYREEE (reference sequence). CDR3 nucleotide sequence: TGTGCCAGCAGCGAGGGACATGGGAATAGGGAGACCCAGTACTTC. Translating gives CASSEGHGNRETQYF. The variable domain in full, completed from reference TRBV5-4 and TRBJ2-5, reads ETGVTQSPTHLIKTRGQQVTLRCSSQSGHNTVSWYQQALGQGPQFIFQYYREEENGRGNFPPRFSGLQFPNYSSELNVNALELDDSALYLCASSEGHGNRETQYFGPGTRLLVL.

This clonotype appeared a few times. This chain links TRBV10-3 with TRBJ2-3; D is undetermined. The CDR3 sequence is 16 residues long. The V gene lost 5 bases and the J gene lost 2 bases, with 17 bases spanning the gap. CDR1 ENHRY and CDR2 SYGVKD come from the germline V gene. CDR3 bases: TGTGCCATCAGTAAACTCGCCCCCAAGTACACAGATACGCAGTATTTT. Its translation is CAISKLAPKYTDTQYF.